These 23 T cell receptor beta chains were all obtained from the same sample, sequenced in a study of T cells in Graves' hyperthyroidism and ophthalmopathy. RNA transcripts gave rise to amplified TCR beta CDR3 regions. The HTBI primer set served for first-round RT-PCR of the TCR CDR3. TCRdb called the multiplex PCR reads again in MiXCR, with one record for every CDR3 protein. The data contain more than 450,000 distinct CDR3 sequences, 12% to 15% of them singletons. The specimen was blood. The receptors come from a woman aged 35 to 49 with Graves' hyperthyroidism.

This clonotype was detected ten times or more. The J gene is TRBJ1-6, the V gene TRBV20-1; D is ambiguous. Trimming took 2 bases from V and 7 from J, leaving 6 bases between them. The CDR3 runs to 12 residues. Germline V CDR1 and CDR2: DFQATT, SNEGSKA (reference sequence). In DNA, the CDR3 is TGCAGTGCTAGACTGTTGAATTCACCCCTCCACTTT. Protein: CSARLLNSPLHF.

Of note for this clonotype: Being one base from a much bigger clone, this may be a read error. The CDR3 nucleotides read TGCAGCGTTGAAGCAAGGGCAACCCTCACCGAGACCCAGTTCTTC. Its protein is CSVEARATLTETQFF. This rearrangement joins TRBV29-1 to TRBJ2-5; D remains ambiguous. The closer fit of TRBJ2-1 to the DNA end suggests the J call may be wrong. CDR1 is SQVTM and CDR2 is ANQGSEA in the germline V gene. The CDR3 is made up of 15 amino acids.

This clonotype has at least ten counts. The rearrangement links TRBV28 to TRBJ2-3; D is undetermined. Germline V lookup: CDR1 MDHEN, CDR2 SYDVKM. V was cut by 6 bases and J by 2 bases, with 9 bases left in between. This CDR3 spans 13 amino acids. The CDR3 reads CASSSGNTDTQYF. CDR3 DNA: TGTGCCAGCAGCTCGGGTAACACAGATACGCAGTATTTT.

This clonotype was found many times. The rearrangement links TRBV10-3 to TRBJ2-1, with TRBD2 as a possible D gene (6 bases). The CDR3 runs to 19 residues. Germline V CDR1 and CDR2: ENHRY, SYGVKD. V was clipped by 0 bases and J by 2 bases, with 20 bases between them. As DNA, the CDR3 is TGTGCCATCAGTGAGTCGACGGGGGAGCTACTATTGACCTACAATGAGCAGTTCTTC. As protein: CAISESTGELLLTYNEQFF.

This clonotype appeared a few times. The chain uses TRBV2 and TRBJ1-4; 7 bases fit TRBD1. The CDR3 extends over 15 amino acids. Germline trimming cut 6 bases from V and 7 bases from J; bases unmatched to any gene: 11. Germline CDR1 is SNHLY and CDR2 is FYNNEI. CDR3 protein: CASRLRGITGEKLFF. The CDR3 DNA is TGTGCCAGCAGGCTCAGGGGGATTACGGGTGAAAAACTGTTTTTT.

The chain has TRBV19 and TRBJ1-5; 7 nucleotides agree with TRBD1. In germline, CDR1 is LNHDA, CDR2 SQIVND (reference sequence). V lost 1 base to trimming and J lost 5 bases; unmatched junction nucleotides: 5. The CDR3 is 15 residues long. CDR3 nucleotide sequence: TGTGCCAGTAGTATAGGGACAGGTACACATCAGCCCCAGCATTTT. The encoded protein is CASSIGTGTHQPQHF.

The rearrangement uses TRBV20-1 and TRBJ2-1; TRBD2 agrees at 10 bases. V lost 3 bases and J lost 6; bases outside the gene matches: 11. The length of the CDR3 is 16 residues. Germline values: CDR1 DFQATT, CDR2 SNEGSKA (reference sequence). The CDR3 DNA reads as TGCAGTGCTAGTCCCGAGGGAGCGGGAGGGTTCAATGAGCAGTTCTTC. This encodes CSASPEGAGGFNEQFF.

At least ten counts were recorded for this clonotype. The CDR3 region has the DNA TGTGCCTGGAGTGTAAGTGTGGGGCCCCAGCATTTT. Translation gives CAWSVSVGPQHF. The chain employs TRBV30 and TRBJ1-5; D is undetermined. CDR1 and CDR2 (germline): GTSNPN, SVGIG (reference sequence). Trimming stripped 0 bases from V and 9 bases from J, with 9 bases between. This CDR3 region has 12 residues.

There are a few counts of this clonotype. The CDR3 protein is CASRLGTGDYNEQFF. The DNA of the CDR3 is TGTGCCAGCAGGCTGGGGACTGGCGACTACAATGAGCAGTTCTTC. V is TRBV7-2 and J is TRBJ2-1; weak D call: TRBD2 (6 bases). CDR3 length: 15 residues. CDR1 and CDR2 from the germline V gene are SGHTA and FQGNSA. The V gene lost 6 bases and the J gene lost 3 bases, with 15 bases spanning the gap.

About this clonotype itself: It is likely a read error, because the conserved phenylalanine at the end of the CDR3 is missing. The chain is built from TRBV3-1 and TRBJ1-5; D is perhaps TRBD1 (6 bases). Per the germline V gene, CDR1 is LGHDT and CDR2 is YNNKEL (reference sequence). Deletions cut 3 bases from V and 2 bases from J, with 14 bases between. There are 16 residues in the CDR3. CDR3 DNA sequence: TGTGCCAGCAGCCAGCAAACTCCAGGGGGCAATCAGCCCCAGCATTCT. Its translation: CASSQQTPGGNQPQHS.

The chain has TRBV3-1 and TRBJ2-1; 15 bases agree with TRBD2. J was trimmed by 7 bases and V by 0 bases; bases with no gene match: 4. Germline CDR1 is LGHDT and CDR2 is YNNKEL (reference sequence). The CDR3 has 17 amino acids. CDR3 residues: CASSQDSGTSGRNEQFF. The CDR3 bases are TGTGCCAGCAGCCAAGATAGTGGGACTAGCGGGAGGAATGAGCAGTTCTTC.

At least ten counts were recorded for this clonotype. The V call is TRBV11-2, the J call TRBJ2-1; D is unresolved. The CDR3 runs to 14 residues. From germline, CDR1 is SGHAT and CDR2 FQNNGV. Trimming removed 5 bases at V and 6 bases at J, with 14 bases between. CDR3 sequence (DNA): TGTGCCAGCAGCCCACTCCGCTCTCTCAATGAGCAGTTCTTC. Translating it yields CASSPLRSLNEQFF.

This clonotype was observed many times. The chain joins TRBV3-1 to TRBJ1-4; perhaps TRBD1 as D (6 bases). From germline, CDR1 is LGHDT and CDR2 YNNKEL (reference sequence). The CDR3 length is 14 residues. Trimming cost V 5 bases and J 5 bases, with 12 bases left between them. The CDR3 sequence is CASSDRSGNEKLFF. CDR3 sequence (DNA): TGTGCCAGCAGCGACAGGTCGGGGAATGAAAAACTGTTTTTT.

This CDR3 reads CASSPGQGQNEKLFF. CDR3 DNA sequence: TGTGCCAGCAGCCCCGGACAGGGACAAAATGAAAAACTGTTTTTT. V is TRBV6-2 or TRBV6-3 and J is TRBJ1-4; the match to TRBD1 covers 8 bases. The CDR3 runs 15 residues. The junction had 8 bases not matched to a gene; V was cut back by 6 bases and J by 5 bases. Germline V gene data show CDR1 as MNHEY and CDR2 as SVGEGT.

This clonotype has a count of ten or more. The V call is TRBV2, the J call TRBJ2-7; TRBD2 might be the D (5 bases). Looked up from germline, CDR1 is SNHLY and CDR2 is FYNNEI. CDR3 length: 13 residues. V was cut by 2 bases and J by 6 bases, with 11 bases left in between. The CDR3 is CASSEMAGGEQYF. For the CDR3, the DNA is TGTGCCAGCAGTGAAATGGCAGGAGGCGAGCAGTACTTC. The whole variable domain, filled in from reference TRBV2 and TRBJ2-7, reads EPEVTQTPSHQVTQMGQEVILRCVPISNHLYFYWYRQILGQKVEFLVSFYNNEISEKSEIFDDQFSVERPDGSNFTLKIRSTKLEDSAMYFCASSEMAGGEQYFGPGTRLTVT.

There are many counts of this clonotype. The V call is TRBV28, the J call TRBJ2-5, with D perhaps matching TRBD1 (6 bases). This CDR3 has 13 residues. Germline V gives CDR1 MDHEN, CDR2 SYDVKM. V was cut by 4 bases and J by 1 base, with 7 bases left in between. The DNA for the CDR3 is TGTGCCAGCAGTTGGGGGCCCCAAGAGACCCAGTACTTC. Translation: CASSWGPQETQYF.

The gene calls are TRBV9 and TRBJ2-1, with 10 bases aligning to TRBD2. The CDR3 contains 16 residues. Germline V gene lookup returns CDR1 SGDLS and CDR2 YYNGEE. V dropped 0 bases and J dropped 2; count of bases not matched to a gene: 2. The CDR3 loop is CASSVASGSTYNEQFF. The CDR3 DNA is TGTGCCAGCAGCGTAGCTAGCGGGAGTACCTACAATGAGCAGTTCTTC.

In this sample, this clonotype turned up many times. The genes are TRBV28 and TRBJ2-3; 8 bases fit TRBD2. In germline, CDR1 is MDHEN, CDR2 SYDVKM. This CDR3 contains 15 residues. J gave up 4 bases and V 5 bases, and 8 bases lay outside the gene matches. In nucleotides, the CDR3 is TGTGCCAGCAGTCCAACCGGACTAGCCGCAGATACGCAGTATTTT. Amino acids: CASSPTGLAADTQYF.

This clonotype has a count of ten or more. The chain uses TRBV3-1 and TRBJ2-3, with D hard to call. This CDR3 is built from 17 residues. Trimming shortened V by 5 bases and J by 0 bases, and 18 bases separated the two germline ends. CDR1 LGHDT and CDR2 YNNKEL come from the germline V gene (reference sequence). In DNA, the CDR3 is TGTGCCAGCAGCAACCCCGGAAGGCTCAGGAGCACAGATACGCAGTATTTT. The encoded protein is CASSNPGRLRSTDTQYF.

This clonotype appeared many times. The chain uses TRBV20-1 and TRBJ2-3, with D uncertain. There are 14 residues in the CDR3. Germline-derived CDR1 and CDR2 are DFQATT and SNEGSKA (reference sequence). V lost 2 bases and J 2 bases, leaving 11 bases between the germline ends. The CDR3, as DNA: TGCAGTGCTAGAACCTATGTCCACACAGATACGCAGTATTTT. Translated, it gives CSARTYVHTDTQYF.

This clonotype occurred many times. The V call is TRBV20-1, the J call TRBJ2-1, with 10 bases that match TRBD2. Trimming cost V 0 bases and J 3 bases; bases outside gene matches: 5. Germline V gene data show CDR1 as DFQATT and CDR2 as SNEGSKA (reference sequence). CDR3 length: 16 amino acids. CDR3 sequence: CSARDPLAGGYNEQFF. Here the CDR3 DNA reads TGCAGTGCTAGAGATCCCTTAGCGGGAGGCTACAATGAGCAGTTCTTC.

This chain uses TRBV27 with TRBJ2-3; 9 bases are shared with TRBD2. The CDR3 runs to 15 residues. V was pared by 8 bases and J by 3 bases, with 9 bases of the junction left unmatched. Germline assignment: CDR1 MNHEY and CDR2 SMNVEV (reference sequence). This CDR3 reads CASRRTSVTTDTQYF. CDR3 in DNA: TGTGCCAGCCGGAGGACTAGCGTTACAACAGATACGCAGTATTTT.

The genes are TRBV15 and TRBJ1-2; D gene uncertain. Trimming took 2 bases from V and 8 from J, leaving 12 bases between them. CDR3 length: 13 amino acids. From germline, CDR1 is LNHNV and CDR2 YYDKDF (reference sequence). The CDR3 loop is CATSRRALAGYTF. The CDR3 region has the DNA TGTGCCACCAGCAGAAGGGCTCTAGCCGGCTACACCTTC.